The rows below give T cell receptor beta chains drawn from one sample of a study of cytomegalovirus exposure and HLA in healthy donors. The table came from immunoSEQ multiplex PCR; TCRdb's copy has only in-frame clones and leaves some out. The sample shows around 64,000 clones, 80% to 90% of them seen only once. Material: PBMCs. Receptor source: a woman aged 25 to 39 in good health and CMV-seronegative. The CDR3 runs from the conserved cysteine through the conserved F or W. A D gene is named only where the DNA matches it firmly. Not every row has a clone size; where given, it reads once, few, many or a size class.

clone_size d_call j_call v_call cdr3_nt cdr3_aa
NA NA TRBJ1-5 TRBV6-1 TGTGCCAGCAGTGAAGCGATCAGGGAGGTTCCTAATCAGCCCCAGCATTTT CASSEAIREVPNQPQHF
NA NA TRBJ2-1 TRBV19 TGTGCCAGTAGTGTACGGGGGTCGAGCTCCTACAATGAGCAGTTCTTC CASSVRGSSSYNEQFF
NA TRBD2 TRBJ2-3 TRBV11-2 TGTGCCAGCAGGGGGACTAGCGGGAGCGGGGCGCAGTATTTT CASRGTSGSGAQYF
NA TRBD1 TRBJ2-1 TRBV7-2 TGTGCCAGCAGCGCACCACAGGGGGCGAATGAGCAGTTCTTC CASSAPQGANEQFF
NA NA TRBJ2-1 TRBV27 TGTGCCAGCAGTTGGGGCAGGAGAACGGATGAGCAGTTCTTC CASSWGRRTDEQFF
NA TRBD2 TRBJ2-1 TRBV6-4 TGTGCCAGCAGTGACGCGACTAGCGGAGACTACAATGAGCAGTTCTTC CASSDATSGDYNEQFF
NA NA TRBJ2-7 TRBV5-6 TGTGCCAGCAGCCCCAGGGAAGCAGGGATGATCTACGAGCAGTACTTC CASSPREAGMIYEQYF
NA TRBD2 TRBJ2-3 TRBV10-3 TGTGCCATCAGTGTGGGACTAGCGGGATCGGATACGCAGTATTTT CAISVGLAGSDTQYF
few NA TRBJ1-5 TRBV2 TGTGCCAGCAGTGAACGGGCAGGGGCAGAGCCCCAGCATTTT CASSERAGAEPQHF
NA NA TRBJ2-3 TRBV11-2 TGTGCCAGCAGCTCTCAGGGATGGACAGATACGCAGTATTTT CASSSQGWTDTQYF
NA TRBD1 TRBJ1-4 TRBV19 TGTGCCAGTAGTATAGTTCGACAGGGCGGCGAAAAACTGTTTTTT CASSIVRQGGEKLFF
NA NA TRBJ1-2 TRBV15 TGTGCCACCAGCAGAGATTACGGTCCAAACTATGGCTACACCTTC CATSRDYGPNYGYTF
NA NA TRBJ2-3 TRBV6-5 TGTGCCAGCAGCTCAGTGGGCGGGAAGGAGGGTACGCAGTATTTT CASSSVGGKEGTQYF
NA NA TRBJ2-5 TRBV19 TGTGCCAGTAGTACCAACCGGGGCCAAGAGACCCAGTACTTC CASSTNRGQETQYF
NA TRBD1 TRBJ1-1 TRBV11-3 TGTGCCAGCAGCTTAGGGGGACAGGGGAACACTGAAGCTTTCTTT CASSLGGQGNTEAFF
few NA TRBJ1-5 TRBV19 TGTGCCAGTAGTATAGATCAGGGAAATCAGCCCCAGCATTTT CASSIDQGNQPQHF
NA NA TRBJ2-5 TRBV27 TGTGCCAGCAGTTTGACTGGCTACCAAGAGACCCAGTACTTC CASSLTGYQETQYF
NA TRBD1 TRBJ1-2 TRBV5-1 TGCGCCAGCAGCAATATTACAGGGGCTAGGGATGGCTACACCTTC CASSNITGARDGYTF
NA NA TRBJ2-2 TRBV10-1 TGCGCCAGCAGTGATCACGGGTCGGTGGCCGGGGAGCTGTTTTTT CASSDHGSVAGELFF
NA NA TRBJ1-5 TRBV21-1 TGTGCCAGCAGCAGTCACAGGGGACCCCTTTATCAGCCCCAGCATTTT CASSSHRGPLYQPQHF
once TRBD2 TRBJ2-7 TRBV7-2 TGTGCCAGCAGCCCGACTAGCGGGAGACTTTACGAGCAGTACTTC CASSPTSGRLYEQYF
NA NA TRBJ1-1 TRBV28 TGTGCCAGCAGTTTAACTTTCACAGCAATTTCAATGAACACTGAAGCTTTCTTT CASSLTFTAISMNTEAFF
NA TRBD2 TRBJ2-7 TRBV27 TGTGCCAGCAGTTTAAGAGTCCAGGGGCTAGCGGGGGCCTACGAGCAGTACTTC CASSLRVQGLAGAYEQYF
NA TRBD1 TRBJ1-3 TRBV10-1 TGCGCCACACAAGGGGGCATCGGAAACACCATATATTTT CATQGGIGNTIYF
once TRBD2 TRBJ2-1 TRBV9 TGTGCCAGCAGCGTAGATGGCGGGAGCTACAATGAGCAGTTCTTC CASSVDGGSYNEQFF
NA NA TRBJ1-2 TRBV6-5 TGTGCCAGCAGTTACTCGGCAGGGGCCGGTGGCTACCCCTTC CASSYSAGAGGYPF
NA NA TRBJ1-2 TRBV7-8 TGTGCCAGCAGCTTAGGGGGGGTTGGCTACACCTTC CASSLGGVGYTF
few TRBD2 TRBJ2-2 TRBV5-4 TGTGCCAGCAGCAACCCCGGGACTAGCGATAGTAAGGAGCTGTTTTTT CASSNPGTSDSKELFF
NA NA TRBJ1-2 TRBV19 TGTGCCAGTAGTCAACGACAGACGAACTATGGCTACACCTTC CASSQRQTNYGYTF
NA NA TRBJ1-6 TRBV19 TGTGCCAGTAGCCTCGTAGCGGGGGGCGATTCACCCCTCCACTTT CASSLVAGGDSPLHF
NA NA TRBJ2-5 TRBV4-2 TGTGCCAGCAGCCAAGAATTAAGGGGGGAGACCCAGTACTTC CASSQELRGETQYF
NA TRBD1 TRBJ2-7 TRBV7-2 TGTGCCAGCAGCTCCTCACGAGGGGGCGACGAGCAGTACTTC CASSSSRGGDEQYF
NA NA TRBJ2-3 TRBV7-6 TGTGCCAGTGGGGGAGGGGGGAACACAGATACGCAGTATTTT CASGGGGNTDTQYF
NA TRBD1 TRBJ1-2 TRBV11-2 TGTGCCAGCAGCCCGCGGACAGGGGAAGGCTACACCTTC CASSPRTGEGYTF
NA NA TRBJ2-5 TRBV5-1 TGCGCCAGCAGCTTGGCCCCGGGTAGGGGACAAGAGACCCAGTACTTC CASSLAPGRGQETQYF
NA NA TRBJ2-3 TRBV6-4 TGTGCCAGCCGCGTCCACGCCGGGCAGGGGGATACGCAGTATTTT CASRVHAGQGDTQYF
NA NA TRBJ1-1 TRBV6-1 TGTGCCAGCAGTGGGACACCGAACACTGAAGCTTTCTTT CASSGTPNTEAFF
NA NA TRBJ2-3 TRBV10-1 TGCGCCAGCAGTGTCGCGGCAACAGATACGCAGTATTTT CASSVAATDTQYF
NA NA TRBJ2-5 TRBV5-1 TGCGCCAGCAGCTTAGGTGGAGGGGAGACCCAGTACTTC CASSLGGGETQYF
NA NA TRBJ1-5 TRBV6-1 TGTGCCACCCGACAGCCAAATCAGCCCCAGCATTTT CATRQPNQPQHF
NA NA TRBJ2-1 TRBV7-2 TGTGCCAGCAGCTTAGCGTTCCAGCGAGCCAACAATGAGCAGTTCTTC CASSLAFQRANNEQFF
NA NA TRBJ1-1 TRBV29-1 TGCAGCGTTGAAGAACGGGGGGAGAGCACTGAAGCTTTCTTT CSVEERGESTEAFF
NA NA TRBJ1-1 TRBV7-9 TGTTCCAGCAGTCCCGTACTCACTGAAGCTTTCTTT CSSSPVLTEAFF
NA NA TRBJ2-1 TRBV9 TGTGCCAGCAGCGTAGTCGGGGTTCTTAACAATGAGCAGTTCTTC CASSVVGVLNNEQFF
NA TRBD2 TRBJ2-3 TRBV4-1 TGCGCCAGCAGCCAAGAGAAACTAGCGGGAGACACAGATACGCAGTATTTT CASSQEKLAGDTDTQYF
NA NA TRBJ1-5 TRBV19 TGTGCCAGTAGCAAAGGGGCAGGGAAGCGAGGCGGCAATCAGCCCCAGCATTTT CASSKGAGKRGGNQPQHF
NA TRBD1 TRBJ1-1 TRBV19 TGTGCCAGTAGTATTTCCCCTGGACAGGGAAGGACTGAAGCTTTCTTT CASSISPGQGRTEAFF
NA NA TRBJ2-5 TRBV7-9 TGTGCCAGCAGCTTAATTTTTTTAAGGGCATTCAGGGAAGAGACCCAGTACTTC CASSLIFLRAFREETQYF
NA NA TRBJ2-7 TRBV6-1 TGTGCCAGCAGTGAAGCCGGAGGGTTTGAGCAGTACTTC CASSEAGGFEQYF
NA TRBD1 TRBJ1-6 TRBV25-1 TGTGCCAGCAGTGCCCCAGGGGGAGCCTCACCCCTCCACTTT CASSAPGGASPLHF
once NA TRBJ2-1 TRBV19 TGTGCCAGTAGTATTTCTCCTACAGGGCTTTACAATGAGCAGTTCTTC CASSISPTGLYNEQFF
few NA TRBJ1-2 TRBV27 TGTGCCAGCAGTTTTAGGGTGGGAGGCGGCTACACCTTC CASSFRVGGGYTF
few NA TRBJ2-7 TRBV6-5 TGTGCCAGCTTGACGCCAGGGAACTACGAGCAGTACTTC CASLTPGNYEQYF
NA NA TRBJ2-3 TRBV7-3 TGTGCCAGCAGCTTAGGAGCGGGCCCGGAAGATACGCAGTATTTT CASSLGAGPEDTQYF
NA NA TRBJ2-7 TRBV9 TGTGCCAGCAGCGGGAGGGAATCAATCCACGAGCAGTACTTC CASSGRESIHEQYF
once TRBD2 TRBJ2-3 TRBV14 TGTGCCAGCAGCCTTGCGGGAGGGCCAGATACGCAGTATTTT CASSLAGGPDTQYF
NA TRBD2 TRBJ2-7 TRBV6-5 TGTGCCAGCAGTTACTCCGGAGCGGGAGCCTACGAGCAGTACTTC CASSYSGAGAYEQYF